The present entry profiles one T cell receptor beta chain with its context. Germline CDR1 SGHVS, CDR2 FNYEAQ. The length of the CDR3 is 16 residues. V lost 6 bases, J lost 2 bases, and 17 bases lay in between. The data belong to a study of CD8 T cells in Susac syndrome. Reverse transcription of about 0.5 to 1 ug RNA used random hexamers. Amplification of TCR beta CDR3 by immunoSEQ multiplex PCR spanned 54 Vbeta and 13 Jbeta. From the immunoSEQ multiplex PCR reads, TCRdb called clonotypes with MiXCR, one entry per CDR3 protein. Of about 290,000 distinct CDR3 sequences listed, approximately 89% were seen once; the top ten hold more than 0.15%. CD8+ and CD4+ T cells from blood underwent TCR beta sequencing, which was carried out in a high-throughput format. FACS was used to enrich TEMRA cells, whereas the CD8+ and CD4+ T cells were obtained by negative isolation.

This chain uses TRBV7-6 with TRBJ2-1, with D possibly matching TRBD2 (6 bases). Sample: CD8+ T cells from PBMCs. This TCR derives from a human donor with multiple sclerosis. CDR3 amino acids: CASSRSGSPPYNEQFF. CDR3 DNA: TGTGCCAGCAGTCGATCCGGGAGCCCCCCCTACAATGAGCAGTTCTTC.